This section outlines one T cell receptor beta chain sequence together with its context. Antigen: not known. Other DNA variants within this sample encode the same CDR3. These data are taken from a study of radiation and T cells in renal cell carcinoma. Study at large: Nephrectomy followed 15 Gy stereotactic body radiation by 4 weeks. The study, taken as a whole, reports: Pretreatment tumor biopsies were lacking, so baseline clonotypes are unknown. Top tumor clonotypes rose in blood 2 weeks post-radiation, then contracted.

As for time point: baseline pretreatment blood. The treatment: 15 Gy SBRT to primary tumor, nephrectomy 4 weeks later. Blood was sampled at baseline, 2 weeks and 4 weeks after SBRT. The protocol was immunoSEQ multiplex PCR, while the TCRdb copy is restricted to in-frame clones and leaves out a portion. The sample consists of approximately 110,000 clones, roughly 80% of them appearing once. Germline assignment: CDR1 SGHAT and CDR2 FQNNGV. CDR3 size: 14 residues. V shed 5 bases and J shed 1 base, with 11 bases lying between them. The rearrangement links TRBV11-2 to TRBJ2-5; D might be TRBD2 (5 bases). Specimen: blood, collected from a patient whose treatment included radiotherapy and nephrectomy. This TCR was recovered from a woman aged 55 to 70 with renal cell carcinoma. The CDR3 protein is CASSLGRGQETQYF. In nucleotides, the CDR3 is TGTGCCAGCAGCCTCGGACGGGGCCAAGAGACCCAGTACTTC.